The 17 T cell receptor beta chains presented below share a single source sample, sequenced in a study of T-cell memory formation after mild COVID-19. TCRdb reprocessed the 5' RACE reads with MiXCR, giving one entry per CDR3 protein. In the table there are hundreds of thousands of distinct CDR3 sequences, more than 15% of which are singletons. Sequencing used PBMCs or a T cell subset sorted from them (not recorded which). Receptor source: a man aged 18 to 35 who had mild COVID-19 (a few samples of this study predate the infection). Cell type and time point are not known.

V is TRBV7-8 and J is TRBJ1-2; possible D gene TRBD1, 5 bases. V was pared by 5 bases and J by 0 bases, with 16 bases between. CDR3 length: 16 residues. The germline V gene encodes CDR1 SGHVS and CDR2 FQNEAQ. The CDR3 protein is CASSGRGRRANYGYTF. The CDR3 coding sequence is TGTGCCAGCAGCGGCCGGGGACGGCGCGCTAACTATGGCTACACCTTC.

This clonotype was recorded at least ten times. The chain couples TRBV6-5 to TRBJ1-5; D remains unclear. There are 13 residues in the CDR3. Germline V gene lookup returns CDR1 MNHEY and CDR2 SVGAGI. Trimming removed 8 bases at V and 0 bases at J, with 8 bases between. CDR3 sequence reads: CASGHRSNQPQHF. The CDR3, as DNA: TGTGCCAGCGGCCACCGTAGCAATCAGCCCCAGCATTTT.

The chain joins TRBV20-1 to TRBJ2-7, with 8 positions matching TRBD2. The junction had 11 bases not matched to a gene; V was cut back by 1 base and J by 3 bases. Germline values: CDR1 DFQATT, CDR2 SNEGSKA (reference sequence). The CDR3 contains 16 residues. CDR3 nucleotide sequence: TGCAGTGCTAGAGGGCGCCGGGCGGGGGGACTCTACGAGCAGTACGTC. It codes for CSARGRRAGGLYEQYV.

The CDR3 DNA reads TGTGCCAGCAGTGGGACGGGCTCCTACGAGCAGTACGTC. Its translation: CASSGTGSYEQYV. The chain carries TRBV25-1 and TRBJ2-7; no reliable D call. The CDR3 runs 13 residues. Trimming stripped 4 bases from V and 0 bases from J, with 7 bases between. Germline V lookup: CDR1 MGHDK, CDR2 SYGVNS.

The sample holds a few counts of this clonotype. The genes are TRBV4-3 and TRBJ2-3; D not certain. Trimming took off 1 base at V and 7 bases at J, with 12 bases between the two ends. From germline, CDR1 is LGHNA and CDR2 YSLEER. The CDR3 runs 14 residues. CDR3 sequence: CASSQGSFSYTQYF. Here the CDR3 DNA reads TGCGCCAGCAGCCAAGGGTCCTTCTCCTATACGCAGTATTTT.

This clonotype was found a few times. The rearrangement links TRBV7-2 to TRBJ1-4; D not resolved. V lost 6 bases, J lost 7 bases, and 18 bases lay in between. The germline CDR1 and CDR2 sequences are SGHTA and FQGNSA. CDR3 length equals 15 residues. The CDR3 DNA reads TGTGCCAGCAGTCTCCTGGCGCATTACGGTGAAAAACTGTTTTTT. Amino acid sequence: CASSLLAHYGEKLFF.

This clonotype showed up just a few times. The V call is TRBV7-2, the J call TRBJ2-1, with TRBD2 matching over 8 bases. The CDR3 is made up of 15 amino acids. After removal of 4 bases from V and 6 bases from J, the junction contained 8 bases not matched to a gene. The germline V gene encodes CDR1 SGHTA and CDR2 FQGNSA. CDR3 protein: CASSSGGLALNEQFF. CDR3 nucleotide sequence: TGTGCCAGCAGCTCGGGGGGGCTAGCTCTCAATGAGCAGTTCTTC.

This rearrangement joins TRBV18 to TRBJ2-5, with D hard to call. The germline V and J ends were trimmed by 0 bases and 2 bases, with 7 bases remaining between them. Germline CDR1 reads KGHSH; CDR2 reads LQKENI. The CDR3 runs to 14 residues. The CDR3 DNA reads TGTGCCAGCTCACCACCGAGTCGACAAGAGACCCAGTACTTC. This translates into CASSPPSRQETQYF.

CDR3 residues: CASTGGTGGGTEAFF. In nucleotides, the CDR3 is TGTGCCAGCACCGGAGGTACAGGTGGGGGTACTGAAGCTTTCTTT. V usage is TRBV12-3 or TRBV12-4 and J usage is TRBJ1-1, with D maybe TRBD1 (5 bases). The V and J ends lost 7 bases and 5 bases respectively, with 20 bases between them. This CDR3 spans 15 amino acids.

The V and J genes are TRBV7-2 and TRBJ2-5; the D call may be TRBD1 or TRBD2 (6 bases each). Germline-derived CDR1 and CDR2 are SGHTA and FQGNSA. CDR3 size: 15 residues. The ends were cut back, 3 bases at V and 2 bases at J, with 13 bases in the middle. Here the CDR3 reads CASSFQRGQQETQYF. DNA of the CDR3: TGTGCCAGCAGCTTTCAACGGGGGCAACAAGAGACCCAGTACTTC.

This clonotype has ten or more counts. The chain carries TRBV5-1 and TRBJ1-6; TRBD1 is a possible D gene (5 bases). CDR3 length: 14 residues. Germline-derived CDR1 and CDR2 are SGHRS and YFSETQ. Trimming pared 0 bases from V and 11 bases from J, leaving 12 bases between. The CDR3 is CASSLARETTPLHF. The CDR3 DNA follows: TGCGCCAGCAGCTTGGCCAGGGAGACGACACCCCTCCACTTT.

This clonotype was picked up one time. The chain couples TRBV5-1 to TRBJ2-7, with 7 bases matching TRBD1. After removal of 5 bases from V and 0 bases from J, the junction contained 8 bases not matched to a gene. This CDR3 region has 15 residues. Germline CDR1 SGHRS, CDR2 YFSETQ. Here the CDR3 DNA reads TGCGCCAGCAGAATTGGACAGGCGAGCTCCTACGAGCAGTACTTC. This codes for CASRIGQASSYEQYF.

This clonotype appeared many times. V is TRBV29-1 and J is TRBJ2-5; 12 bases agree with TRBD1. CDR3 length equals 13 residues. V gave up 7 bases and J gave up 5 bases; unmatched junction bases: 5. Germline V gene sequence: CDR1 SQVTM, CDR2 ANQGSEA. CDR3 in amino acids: CSGGQGAMETQYF. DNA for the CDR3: TGCAGCGGGGGACAGGGGGCGATGGAGACCCAGTACTTC.

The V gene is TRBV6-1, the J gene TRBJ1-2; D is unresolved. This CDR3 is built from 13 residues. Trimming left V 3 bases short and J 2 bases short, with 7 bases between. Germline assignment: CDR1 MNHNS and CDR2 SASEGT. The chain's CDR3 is CASSEGTNYGYTF. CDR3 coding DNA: TGTGCCAGCAGTGAGGGTACGAACTATGGCTACACCTTC.

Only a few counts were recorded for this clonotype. The CDR3 sequence is CASRRQDQETQYF. For the CDR3, the DNA is TGCGCCAGTCGGAGACAGGATCAAGAGACCCAGTACTTC. The chain employs TRBV5-1 and TRBJ2-5, with D maybe TRBD1 (6 bases). This CDR3 is built from 13 residues. Germline V gene data show CDR1 as SGHRS and CDR2 as YFSETQ. The V end was cut by 8 bases, the J end by 2 bases, with 13 bases between.

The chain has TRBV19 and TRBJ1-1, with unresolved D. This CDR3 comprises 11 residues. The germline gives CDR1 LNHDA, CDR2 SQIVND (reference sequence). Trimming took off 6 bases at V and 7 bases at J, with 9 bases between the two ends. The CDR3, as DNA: TGTGCCAGTAGCTGGTACGGTGAAGCTTTCTTT. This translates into CASSWYGEAFF.

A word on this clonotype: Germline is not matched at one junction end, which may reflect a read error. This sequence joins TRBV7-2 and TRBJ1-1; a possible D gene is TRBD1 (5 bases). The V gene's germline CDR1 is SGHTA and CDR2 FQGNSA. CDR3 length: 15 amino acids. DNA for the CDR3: TGTGCCAGCAGCCTAGCCGGGACGGTGAACACTGAAGCTTTCTTT. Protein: CASSLAGTVNTEAFF. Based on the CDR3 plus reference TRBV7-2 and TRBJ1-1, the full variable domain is GAGVSQSPSNKVTEKGKDVELRCDPISGHTALYWYRQSLGQGLEFLIYFQGNSAPDKSGLPSDRFSAERTGGSVSTLTIQRTQQEDSAVYLCASSLAGTVNTEAFFGQGTRLTVV.